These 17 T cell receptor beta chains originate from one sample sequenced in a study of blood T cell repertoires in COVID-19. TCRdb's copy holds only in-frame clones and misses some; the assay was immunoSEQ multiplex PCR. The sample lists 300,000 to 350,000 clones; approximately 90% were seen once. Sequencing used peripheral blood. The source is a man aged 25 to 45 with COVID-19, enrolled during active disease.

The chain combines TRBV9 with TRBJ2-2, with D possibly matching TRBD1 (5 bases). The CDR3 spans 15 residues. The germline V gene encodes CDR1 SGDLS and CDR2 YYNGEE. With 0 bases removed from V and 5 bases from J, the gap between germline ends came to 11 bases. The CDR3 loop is CASSVEGLGTGELFF. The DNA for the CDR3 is TGTGCCAGCAGCGTAGAGGGGTTAGGGACCGGGGAGCTGTTTTTT.

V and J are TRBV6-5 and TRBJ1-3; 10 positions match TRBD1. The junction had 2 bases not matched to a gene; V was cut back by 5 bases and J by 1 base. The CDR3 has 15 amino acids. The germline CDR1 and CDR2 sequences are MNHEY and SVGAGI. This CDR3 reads CASSRQGASGNTIYF. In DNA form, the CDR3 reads TGTGCCAGCAGTCGACAGGGGGCATCTGGAAACACCATATATTTT.

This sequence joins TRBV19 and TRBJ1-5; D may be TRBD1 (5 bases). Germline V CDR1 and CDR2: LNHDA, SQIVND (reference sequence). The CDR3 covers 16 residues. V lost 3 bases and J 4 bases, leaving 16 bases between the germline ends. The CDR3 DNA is TGTGCCAGTAGTATCGGATGGGGCAGCTGGAATCAGCCCCAGCATTTT. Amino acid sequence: CASSIGWGSWNQPQHF.

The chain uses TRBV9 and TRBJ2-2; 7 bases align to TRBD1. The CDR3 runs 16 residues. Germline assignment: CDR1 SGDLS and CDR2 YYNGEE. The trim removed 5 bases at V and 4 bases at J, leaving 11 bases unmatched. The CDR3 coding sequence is TGTGCCAGCAGGAGATCCGGGACAGTTAGCACCGGGGAGCTGTTTTTT. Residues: CASRRSGTVSTGELFF.

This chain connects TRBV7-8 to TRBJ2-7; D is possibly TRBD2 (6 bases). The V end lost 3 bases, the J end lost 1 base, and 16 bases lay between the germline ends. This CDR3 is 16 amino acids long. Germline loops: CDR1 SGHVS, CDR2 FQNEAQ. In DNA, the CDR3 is TGTGCCAGCAGCTTTTACACCCGAGGGACTTCCTACGAGCAGTACTTC. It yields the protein CASSFYTRGTSYEQYF.

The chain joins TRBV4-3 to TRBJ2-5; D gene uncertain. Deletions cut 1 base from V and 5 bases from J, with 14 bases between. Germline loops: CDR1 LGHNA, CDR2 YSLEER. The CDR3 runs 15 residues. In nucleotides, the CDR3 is TGCGCCAGCAGCCAAGGAATGGCCGCATGGGAGACCCAGTACTTC. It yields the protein CASSQGMAAWETQYF.

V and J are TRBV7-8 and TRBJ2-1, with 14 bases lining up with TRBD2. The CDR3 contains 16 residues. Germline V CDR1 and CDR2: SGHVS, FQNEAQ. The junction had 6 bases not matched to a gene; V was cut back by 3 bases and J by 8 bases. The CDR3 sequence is CASSLGLAGVRYEQFF. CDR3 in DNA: TGTGCCAGCAGCTTGGGACTAGCGGGAGTTCGCTATGAGCAGTTCTTC.

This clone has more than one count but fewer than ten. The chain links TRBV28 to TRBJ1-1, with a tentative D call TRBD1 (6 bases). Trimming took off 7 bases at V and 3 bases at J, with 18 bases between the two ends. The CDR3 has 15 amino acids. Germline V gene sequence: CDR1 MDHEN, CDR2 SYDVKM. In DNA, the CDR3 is TGTGCCAGCACCCCAGGTTCAGGGGCGTACACTGAAGCTTTCTTT. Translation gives CASTPGSGAYTEAFF.

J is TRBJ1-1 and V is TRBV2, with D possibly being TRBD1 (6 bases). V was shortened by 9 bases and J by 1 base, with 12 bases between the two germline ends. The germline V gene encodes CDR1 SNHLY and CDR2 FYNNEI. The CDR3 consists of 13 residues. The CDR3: CASCGQPNTEAFF. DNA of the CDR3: TGTGCCAGTTGTGGACAGCCGAACACTGAAGCTTTCTTT.

The CDR3 sequence is CASRRRPREETQYF. The CDR3 bases are TGCGCCAGCAGAAGGAGACCAAGGGAGGAGACCCAGTACTTC. V is TRBV5-1 and J is TRBJ2-5, with D maybe TRBD2 (5 bases). V lost 5 bases and J lost 5, with 16 bases in between. CDR1 and CDR2 (germline): SGHRS, YFSETQ. The CDR3 sequence is 14 residues long.

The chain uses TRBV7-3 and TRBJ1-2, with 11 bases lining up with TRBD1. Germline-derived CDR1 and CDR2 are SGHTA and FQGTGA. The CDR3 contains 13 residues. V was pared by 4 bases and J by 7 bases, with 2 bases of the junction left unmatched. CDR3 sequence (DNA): TGTGCCAGCAGCTCAGGGACAGGGGGTGGCTACACCTTC. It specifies CASSSGTGGGYTF.

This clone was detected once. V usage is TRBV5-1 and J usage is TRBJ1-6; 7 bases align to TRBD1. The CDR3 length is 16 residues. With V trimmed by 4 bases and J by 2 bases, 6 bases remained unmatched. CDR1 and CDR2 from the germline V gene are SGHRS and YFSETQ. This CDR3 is CASSTGQATYNSPLHF. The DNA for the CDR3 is TGCGCCAGCAGCACCGGACAGGCTACCTATAATTCACCCCTCCACTTT.

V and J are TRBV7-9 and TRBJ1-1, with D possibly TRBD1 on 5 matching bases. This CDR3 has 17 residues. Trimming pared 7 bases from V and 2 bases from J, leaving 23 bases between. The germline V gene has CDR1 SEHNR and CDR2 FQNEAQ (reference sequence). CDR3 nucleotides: TGTGCCAGCATTTTAGGGACTGTAGATTCATTTAACACTGAAGCTTTCTTT. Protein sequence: CASILGTVDSFNTEAFF.

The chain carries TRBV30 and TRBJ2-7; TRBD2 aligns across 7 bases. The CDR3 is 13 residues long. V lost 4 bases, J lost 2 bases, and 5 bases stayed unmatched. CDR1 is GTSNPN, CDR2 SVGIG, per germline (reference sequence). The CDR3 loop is CAWMKAGPYEQYF. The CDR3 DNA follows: TGTGCCTGGATGAAAGCGGGGCCCTACGAGCAGTACTTC.

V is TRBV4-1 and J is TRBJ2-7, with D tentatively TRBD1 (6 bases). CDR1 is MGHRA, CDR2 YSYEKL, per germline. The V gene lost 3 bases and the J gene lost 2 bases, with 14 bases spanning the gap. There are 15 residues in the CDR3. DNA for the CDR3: TGCGCCAGCAGCCAGGGTCCAGGACAGCCCTACGAGCAGTACTTC. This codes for CASSQGPGQPYEQYF.

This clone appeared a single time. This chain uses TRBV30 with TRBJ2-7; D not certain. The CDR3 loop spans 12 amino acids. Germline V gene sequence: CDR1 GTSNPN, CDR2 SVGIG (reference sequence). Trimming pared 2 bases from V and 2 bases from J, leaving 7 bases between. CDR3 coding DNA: TGTGCCTGGAGTAGAGGTCCCTACGAGCAGTACTTC. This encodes CAWSRGPYEQYF. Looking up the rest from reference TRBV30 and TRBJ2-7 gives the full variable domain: SQTIHQWPATLVQPVGSPLSLECTVEGTSNPNLYWYRQAAGRGLQLLFYSVGIGQISSEVPQNLSASRPQDRQFILSSKKLLLSDSGFYLCAWSRGPYEQYFGPGTRLTVT.

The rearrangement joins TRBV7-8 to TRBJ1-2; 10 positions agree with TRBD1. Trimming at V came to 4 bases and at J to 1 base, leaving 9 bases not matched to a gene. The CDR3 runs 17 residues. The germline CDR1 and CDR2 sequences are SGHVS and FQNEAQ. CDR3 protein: CASSSQAGTGDNYGYTF. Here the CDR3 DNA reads TGTGCCAGCAGCTCTCAGGCGGGGACAGGGGATAACTATGGCTACACCTTC.